This T cell receptor (beta chain) was captured by sequencing in a study of monozygotic twins with inflammatory bowel disease. Blood, under 3 ml, was drawn per donor. The CDR3 spans 12 residues. Germline CDR1 MRHNA, CDR2 SNTAGT. Total RNA input per TCR library was around 3,600 ng. TCRalpha along with TCRbeta cDNA was subjected to two nested PCRs lasting approximately 17 and 9 cycles. One entry per CDR3 protein, without DNA, is what TCRdb gives after re-calling the 5' RACE reads. The sample holds 190,000 or so distinct CDR3 sequences. J is TRBJ2-1 and V is TRBV6-4. The TCR comes from a human donor with ulcerative colitis or Crohn's disease, or a healthy co-twin of an affected twin (not recorded which). The sequencing sample was made of blood. The CDR3 sequence is CASSDGRNEQFF.